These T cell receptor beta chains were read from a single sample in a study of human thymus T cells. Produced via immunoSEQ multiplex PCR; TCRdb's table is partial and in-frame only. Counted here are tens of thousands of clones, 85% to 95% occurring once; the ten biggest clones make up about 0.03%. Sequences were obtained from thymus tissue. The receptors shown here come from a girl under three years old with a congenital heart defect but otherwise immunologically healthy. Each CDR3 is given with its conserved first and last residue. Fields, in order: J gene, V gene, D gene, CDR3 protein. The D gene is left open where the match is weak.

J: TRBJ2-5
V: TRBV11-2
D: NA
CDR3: CASSPRLRTQYF

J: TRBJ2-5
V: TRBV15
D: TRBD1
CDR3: CATSRPGTGQETQYF

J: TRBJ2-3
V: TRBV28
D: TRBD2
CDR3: CASKYGRAGVGTDTQYF

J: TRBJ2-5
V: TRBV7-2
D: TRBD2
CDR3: CASSRRLGRGARETQYF

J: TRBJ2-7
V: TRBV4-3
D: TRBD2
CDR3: CASSQDRAGTLFHEQYF

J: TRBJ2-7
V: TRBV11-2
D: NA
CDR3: CASNSPSIFPKKALDEQYF

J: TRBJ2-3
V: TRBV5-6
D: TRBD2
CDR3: CASSLVKREGRIMDTQYF

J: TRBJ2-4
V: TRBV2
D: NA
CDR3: CASTGTPFLDRWAKNIQYF

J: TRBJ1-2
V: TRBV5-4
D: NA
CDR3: CASSLGTDSHNYGYTF

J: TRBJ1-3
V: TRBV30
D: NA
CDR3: CAWSARIDSVAVRSGNTIYF

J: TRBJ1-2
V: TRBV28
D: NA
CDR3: CASSVLPQGGYGYTF

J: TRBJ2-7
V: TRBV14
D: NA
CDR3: CASSPRGGRMLISYEQYF

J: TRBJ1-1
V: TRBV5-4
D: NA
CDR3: CASSLALTVFTEAFF

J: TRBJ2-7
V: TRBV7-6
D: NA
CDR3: CASSYIPGQNYEQYF

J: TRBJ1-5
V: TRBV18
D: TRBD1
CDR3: CASSPTGTGLNQPQHF

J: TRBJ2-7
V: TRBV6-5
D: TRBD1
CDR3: CASSPQQGNEQYF

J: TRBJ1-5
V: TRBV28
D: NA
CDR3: CASSFPPTVYSNQPQHF

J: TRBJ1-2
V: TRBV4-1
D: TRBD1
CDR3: CASSQDHPDRAKYGYTF

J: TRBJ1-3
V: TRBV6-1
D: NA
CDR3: CASSELDSNSGNTIYF

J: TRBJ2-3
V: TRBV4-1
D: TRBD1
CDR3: CASSQEVDRETGGLDTQYF

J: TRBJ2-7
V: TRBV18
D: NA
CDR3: CASSPVFGVPYEQYF

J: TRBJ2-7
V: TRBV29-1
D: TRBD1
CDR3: CSVEAVGDRENEQYF

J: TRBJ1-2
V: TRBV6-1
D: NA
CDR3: CASSGDQGPQDSGYTF

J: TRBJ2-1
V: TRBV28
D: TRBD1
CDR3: CASSLEGQANSYNEQFF

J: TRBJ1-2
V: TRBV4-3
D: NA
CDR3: CASSQDGGVMSNYGYTF

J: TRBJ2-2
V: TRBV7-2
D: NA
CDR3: CASSPPQGRSTGELFF

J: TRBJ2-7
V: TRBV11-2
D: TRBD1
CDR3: CASSPRGRVYEQYF

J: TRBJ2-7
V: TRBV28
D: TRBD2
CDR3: CASTFRDTGLAESSYEQYF

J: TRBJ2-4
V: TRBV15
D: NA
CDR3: CATSRVKRDGLAKNIQYF

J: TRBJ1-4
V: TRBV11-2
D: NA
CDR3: CASSLGVVNEKLFF

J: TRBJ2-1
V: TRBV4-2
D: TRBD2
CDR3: CASSQDRETSGPTYNEQFF

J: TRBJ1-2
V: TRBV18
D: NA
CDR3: CASSPPNAAWIYYGYTF

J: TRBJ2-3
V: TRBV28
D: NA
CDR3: CASSSLYMPYGTDTQYF

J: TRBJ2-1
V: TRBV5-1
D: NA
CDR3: CASSTTQRQRDNEQFF

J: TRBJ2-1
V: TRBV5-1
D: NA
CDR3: CASSLAWGSDYNEQFF

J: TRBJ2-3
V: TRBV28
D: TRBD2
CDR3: CASSLGPGLAGGLSTDTQYF

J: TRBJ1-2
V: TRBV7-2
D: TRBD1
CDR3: CASSLGQGAGGYTF

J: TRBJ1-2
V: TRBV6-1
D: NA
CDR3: CASLGVGARNYGYTF

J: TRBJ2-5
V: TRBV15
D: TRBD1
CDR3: CATSGGQYQETQYF

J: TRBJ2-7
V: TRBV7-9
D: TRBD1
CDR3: CASSFHPGGYEQYF

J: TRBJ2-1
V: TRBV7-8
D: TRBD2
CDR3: CASSSTRRLAGGPVQFF

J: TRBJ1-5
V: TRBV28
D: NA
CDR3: CASSLSVADHGPPTPQHF

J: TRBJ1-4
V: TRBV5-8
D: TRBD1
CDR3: CASSPSHETGGTGEKLFF

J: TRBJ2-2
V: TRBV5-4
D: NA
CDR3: CASSSAKNTGELFF

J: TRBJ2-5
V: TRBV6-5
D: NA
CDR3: CATWRAGASQETQYF